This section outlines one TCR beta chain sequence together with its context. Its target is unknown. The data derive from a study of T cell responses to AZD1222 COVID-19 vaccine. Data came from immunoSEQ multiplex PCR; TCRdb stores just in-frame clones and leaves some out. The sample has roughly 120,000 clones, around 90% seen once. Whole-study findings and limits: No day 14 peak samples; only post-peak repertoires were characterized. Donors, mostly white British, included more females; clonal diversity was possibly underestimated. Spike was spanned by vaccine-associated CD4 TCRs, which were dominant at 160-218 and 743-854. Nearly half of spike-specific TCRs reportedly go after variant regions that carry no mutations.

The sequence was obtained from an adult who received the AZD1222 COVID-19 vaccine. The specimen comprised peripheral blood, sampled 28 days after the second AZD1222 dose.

For the CDR3, the DNA is TGTGCCAGCAGCCCAAGACGGGAAGAGACCCAGTACTTC. Translating gives CASSPRREETQYF. This chain joins TRBV4-2 and TRBJ2-5; D gene unclear. This CDR3 comprises 13 residues. Germline lookup yields CDR1 LGHNA and CDR2 YNFKEQ. V was shortened by 4 bases and J by 3 bases, with 9 bases between the two germline ends.